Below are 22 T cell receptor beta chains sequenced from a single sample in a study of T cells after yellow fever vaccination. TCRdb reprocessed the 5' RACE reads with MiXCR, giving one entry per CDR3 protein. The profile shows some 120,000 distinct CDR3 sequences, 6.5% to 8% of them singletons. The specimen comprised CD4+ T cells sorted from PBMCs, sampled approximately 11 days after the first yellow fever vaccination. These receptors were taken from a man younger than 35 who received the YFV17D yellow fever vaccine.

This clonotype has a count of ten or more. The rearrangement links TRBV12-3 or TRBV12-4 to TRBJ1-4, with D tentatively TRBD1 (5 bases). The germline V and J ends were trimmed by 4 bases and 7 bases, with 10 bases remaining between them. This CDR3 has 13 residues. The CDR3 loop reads CASSYFGGEKLFF. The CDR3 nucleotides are TGTGCCAGCAGTTATTTTGGGGGTGAAAAACTGTTTTTT.

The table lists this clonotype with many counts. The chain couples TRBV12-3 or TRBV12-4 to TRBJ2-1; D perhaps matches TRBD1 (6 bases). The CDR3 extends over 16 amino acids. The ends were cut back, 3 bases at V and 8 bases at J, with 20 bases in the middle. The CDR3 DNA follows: TGTGCCAGCAGTTTGAGGACAGCTGGTTTTTTGGATGAGCAGTTCTTC. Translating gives CASSLRTAGFLDEQFF.

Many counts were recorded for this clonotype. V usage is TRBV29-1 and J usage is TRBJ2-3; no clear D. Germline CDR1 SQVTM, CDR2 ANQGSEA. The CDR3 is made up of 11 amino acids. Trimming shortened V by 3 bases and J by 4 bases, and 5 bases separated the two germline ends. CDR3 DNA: TGCAGCGTTGACAGGTCAGATACGCAGTATTTT. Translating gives CSVDRSDTQYF.

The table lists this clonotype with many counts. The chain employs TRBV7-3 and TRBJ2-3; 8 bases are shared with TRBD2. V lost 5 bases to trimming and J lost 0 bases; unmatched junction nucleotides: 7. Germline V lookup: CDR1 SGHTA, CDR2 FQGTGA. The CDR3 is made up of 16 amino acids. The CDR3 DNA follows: TGTGCCAGCAGCCCAAGGGAGCGGGGGAGCACAGATACGCAGTATTTT. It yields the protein CASSPRERGSTDTQYF.

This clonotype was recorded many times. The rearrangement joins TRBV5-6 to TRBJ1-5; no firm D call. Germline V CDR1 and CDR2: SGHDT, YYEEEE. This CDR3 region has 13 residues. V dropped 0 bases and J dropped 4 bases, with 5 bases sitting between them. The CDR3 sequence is CASSLASNQPQHF. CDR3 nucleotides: TGTGCCAGCAGCTTGGCCAGTAATCAGCCCCAGCATTTT.

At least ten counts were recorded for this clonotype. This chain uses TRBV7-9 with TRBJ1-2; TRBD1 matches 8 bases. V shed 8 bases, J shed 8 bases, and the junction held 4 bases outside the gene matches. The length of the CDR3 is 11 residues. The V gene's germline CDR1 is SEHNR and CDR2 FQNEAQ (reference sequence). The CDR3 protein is CASQGAKGYTF. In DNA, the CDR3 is TGTGCCAGCCAGGGGGCGAAAGGCTACACCTTC.

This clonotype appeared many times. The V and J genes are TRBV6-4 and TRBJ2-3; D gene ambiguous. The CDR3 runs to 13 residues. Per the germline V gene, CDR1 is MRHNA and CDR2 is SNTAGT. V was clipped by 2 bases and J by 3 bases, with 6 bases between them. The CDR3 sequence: CASSDTETDTQYF. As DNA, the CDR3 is TGTGCCAGCAGTGACACAGAAACAGATACGCAGTATTTT.

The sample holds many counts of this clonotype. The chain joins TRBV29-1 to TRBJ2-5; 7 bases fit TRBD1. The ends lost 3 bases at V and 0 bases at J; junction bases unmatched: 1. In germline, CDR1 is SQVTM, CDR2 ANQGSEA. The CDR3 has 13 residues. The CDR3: CSVDQGDQETQYF. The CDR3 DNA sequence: TGCAGCGTTGATCAGGGGGACCAAGAGACCCAGTACTTC.

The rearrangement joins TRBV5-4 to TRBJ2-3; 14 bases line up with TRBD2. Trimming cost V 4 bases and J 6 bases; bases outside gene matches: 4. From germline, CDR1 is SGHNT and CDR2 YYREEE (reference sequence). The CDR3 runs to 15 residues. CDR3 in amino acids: CASSRTSGGSDTQYF. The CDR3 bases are TGTGCCAGCAGCCGGACTAGCGGGGGGAGTGATACGCAGTATTTT.

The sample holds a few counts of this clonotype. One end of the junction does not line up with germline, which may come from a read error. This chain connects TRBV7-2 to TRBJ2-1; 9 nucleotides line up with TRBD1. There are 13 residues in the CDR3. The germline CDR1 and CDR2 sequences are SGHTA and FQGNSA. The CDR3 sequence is CASNIRVGDRALF. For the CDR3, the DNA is TGTGCCAGCAACATTCGGGTGGGGGACAGGGCCCTCTTC.

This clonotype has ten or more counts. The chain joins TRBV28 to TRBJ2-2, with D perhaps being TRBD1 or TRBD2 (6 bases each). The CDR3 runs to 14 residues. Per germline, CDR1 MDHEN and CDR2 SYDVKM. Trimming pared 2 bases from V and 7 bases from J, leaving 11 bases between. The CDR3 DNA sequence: TGTGCCAGCAGTTTAGGGGGGCAAGGCGGGGAGCTGTTTTTT. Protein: CASSLGGQGGELFF.

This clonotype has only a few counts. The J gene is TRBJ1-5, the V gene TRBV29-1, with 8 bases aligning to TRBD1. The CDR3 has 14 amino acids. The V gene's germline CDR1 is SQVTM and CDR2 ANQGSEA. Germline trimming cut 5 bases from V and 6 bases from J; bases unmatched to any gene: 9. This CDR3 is CSVSSQGGGQPQHF. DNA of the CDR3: TGCAGCGTTTCTTCACAGGGGGGGGGTCAGCCCCAGCATTTT.

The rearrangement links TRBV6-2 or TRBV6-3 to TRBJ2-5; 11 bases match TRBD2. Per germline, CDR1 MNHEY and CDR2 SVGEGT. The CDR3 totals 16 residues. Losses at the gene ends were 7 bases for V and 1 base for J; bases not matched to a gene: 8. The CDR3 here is CASNPGLAACQETQYF. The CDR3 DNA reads TGTGCCAGCAACCCGGGACTAGCGGCGTGCCAAGAGACCCAGTACTTC.

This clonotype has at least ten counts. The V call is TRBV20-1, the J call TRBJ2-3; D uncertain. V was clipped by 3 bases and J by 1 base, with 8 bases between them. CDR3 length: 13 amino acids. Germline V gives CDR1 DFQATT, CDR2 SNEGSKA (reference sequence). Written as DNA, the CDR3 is TGCAGTGCTAGTGCGACTCGCACAGATACGCAGTATTTT. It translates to CSASATRTDTQYF.

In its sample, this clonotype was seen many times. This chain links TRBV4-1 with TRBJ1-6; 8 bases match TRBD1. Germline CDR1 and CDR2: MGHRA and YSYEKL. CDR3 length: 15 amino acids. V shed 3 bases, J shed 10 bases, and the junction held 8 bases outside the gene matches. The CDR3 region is CASSQGDRTKSPLHF. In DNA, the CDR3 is TGCGCCAGCAGCCAGGGGGACAGGACCAAATCACCCCTCCACTTT.

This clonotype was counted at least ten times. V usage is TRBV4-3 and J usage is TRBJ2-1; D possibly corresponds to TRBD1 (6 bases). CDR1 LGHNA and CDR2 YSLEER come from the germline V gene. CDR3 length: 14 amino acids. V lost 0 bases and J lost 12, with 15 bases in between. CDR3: CASSQEMGAVGQFF. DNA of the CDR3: TGCGCCAGCAGCCAAGAGATGGGGGCGGTGGGGCAGTTCTTC.

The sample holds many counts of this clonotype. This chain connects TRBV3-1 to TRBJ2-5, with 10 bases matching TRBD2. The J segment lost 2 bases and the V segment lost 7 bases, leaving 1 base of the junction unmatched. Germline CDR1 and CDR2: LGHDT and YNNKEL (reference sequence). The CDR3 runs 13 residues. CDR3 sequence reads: CASKGLAQETQYF. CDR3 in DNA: TGTGCCAGCAAGGGACTAGCGCAAGAGACCCAGTACTTC.

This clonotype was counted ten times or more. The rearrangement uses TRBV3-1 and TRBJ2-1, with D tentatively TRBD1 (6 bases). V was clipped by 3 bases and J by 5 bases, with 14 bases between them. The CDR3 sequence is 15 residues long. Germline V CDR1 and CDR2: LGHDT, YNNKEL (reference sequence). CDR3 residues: CASSQEGAGDNEQFF. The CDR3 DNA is TGTGCCAGCAGCCAGGAAGGGGCAGGGGACAATGAGCAGTTCTTC.

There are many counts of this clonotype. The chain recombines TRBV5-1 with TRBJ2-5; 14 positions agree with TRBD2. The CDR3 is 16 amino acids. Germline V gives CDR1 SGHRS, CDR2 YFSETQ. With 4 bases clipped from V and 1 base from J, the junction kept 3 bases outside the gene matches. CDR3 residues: CASSPGTSGGQETQYF. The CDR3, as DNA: TGCGCCAGCAGCCCCGGGACTAGCGGGGGCCAAGAGACCCAGTACTTC.

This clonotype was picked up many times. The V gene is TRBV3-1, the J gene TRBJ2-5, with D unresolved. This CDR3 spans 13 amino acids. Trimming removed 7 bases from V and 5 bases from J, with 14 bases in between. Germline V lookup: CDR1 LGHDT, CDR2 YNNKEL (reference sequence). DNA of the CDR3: TGTGCCAGCACCACATGGGGATTGGAGACCCAGTACTTC. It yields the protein CASTTWGLETQYF.

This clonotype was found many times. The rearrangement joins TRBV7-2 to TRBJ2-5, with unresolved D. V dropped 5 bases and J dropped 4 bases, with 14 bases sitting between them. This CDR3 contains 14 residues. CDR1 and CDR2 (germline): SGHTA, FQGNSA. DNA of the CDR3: TGTGCCAGCAGCCCGTCCCGGGCTGGAGAGACCCAGTACTTC. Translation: CASSPSRAGETQYF.

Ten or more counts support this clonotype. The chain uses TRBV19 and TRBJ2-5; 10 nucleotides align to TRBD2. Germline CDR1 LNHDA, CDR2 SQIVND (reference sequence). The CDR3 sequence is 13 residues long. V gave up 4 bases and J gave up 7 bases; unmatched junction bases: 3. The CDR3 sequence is CASSTRTSGTQYF. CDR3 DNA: TGTGCCAGTAGTACCCGGACTAGCGGGACCCAGTACTTC.